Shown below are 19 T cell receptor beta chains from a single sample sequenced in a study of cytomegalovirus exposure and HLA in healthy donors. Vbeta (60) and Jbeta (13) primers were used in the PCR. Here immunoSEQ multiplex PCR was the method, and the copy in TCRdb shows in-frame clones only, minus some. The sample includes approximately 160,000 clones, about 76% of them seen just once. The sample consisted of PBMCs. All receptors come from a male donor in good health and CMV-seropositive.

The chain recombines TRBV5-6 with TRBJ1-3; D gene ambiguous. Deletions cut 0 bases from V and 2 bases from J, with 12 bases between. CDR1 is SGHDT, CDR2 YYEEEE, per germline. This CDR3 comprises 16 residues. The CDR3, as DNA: TGTGCCAGCAGCTTGGACCCGCCGGGAACTGGAAACACCATATATTTT. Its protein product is CASSLDPPGTGNTIYF.

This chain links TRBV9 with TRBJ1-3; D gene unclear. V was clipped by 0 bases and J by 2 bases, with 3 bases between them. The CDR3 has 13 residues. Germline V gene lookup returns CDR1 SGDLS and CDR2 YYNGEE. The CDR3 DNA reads TGTGCCAGCAGCGTAGAGCCTGGAAACACCATATATTTT. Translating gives CASSVEPGNTIYF. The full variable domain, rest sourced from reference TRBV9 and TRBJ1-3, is DSGVTQTPKHLITATGQRVTLRCSPRSGDLSVYWYQQSLDQGLQFLIQYYNGEERAKGNILERFSAQQFPDLHSELNLSSLELGDSALYFCASSVEPGNTIYFGEGSWLTVV.

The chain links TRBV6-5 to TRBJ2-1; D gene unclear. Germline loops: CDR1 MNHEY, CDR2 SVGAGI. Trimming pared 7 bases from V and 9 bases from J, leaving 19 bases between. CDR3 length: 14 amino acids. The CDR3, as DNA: TGTGCCAGCACCACTGCTAGAAGTTCTGGTGAGCAGTTCTTC. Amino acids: CASTTARSSGEQFF.

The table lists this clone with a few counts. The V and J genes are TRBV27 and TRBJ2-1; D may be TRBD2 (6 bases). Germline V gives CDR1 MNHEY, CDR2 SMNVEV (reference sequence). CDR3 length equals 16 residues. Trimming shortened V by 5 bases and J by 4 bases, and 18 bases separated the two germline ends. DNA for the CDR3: TGTGCCAGCAGTCCCGAGCCGGGACTGCAGTACAATGAGCAGTTCTTC. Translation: CASSPEPGLQYNEQFF.

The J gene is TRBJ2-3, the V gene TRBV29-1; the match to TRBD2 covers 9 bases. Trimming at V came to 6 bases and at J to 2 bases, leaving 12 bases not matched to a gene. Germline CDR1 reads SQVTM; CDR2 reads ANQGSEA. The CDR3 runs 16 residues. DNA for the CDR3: TGCAGCGTATCCGCGGGGGGGGCCAGATCCACAGATACGCAGTATTTT. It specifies CSVSAGGARSTDTQYF.

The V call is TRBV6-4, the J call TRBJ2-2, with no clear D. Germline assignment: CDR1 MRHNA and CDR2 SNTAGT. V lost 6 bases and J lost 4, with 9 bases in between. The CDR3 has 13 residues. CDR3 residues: CASREVSTGELFF. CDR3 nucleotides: TGTGCCAGCAGAGAGGTATCCACCGGGGAGCTGTTTTTT.

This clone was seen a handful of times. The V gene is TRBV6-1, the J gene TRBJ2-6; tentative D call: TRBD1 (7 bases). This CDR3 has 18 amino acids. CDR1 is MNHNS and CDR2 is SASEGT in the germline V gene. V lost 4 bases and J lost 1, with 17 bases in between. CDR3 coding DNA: TGTGCCAGCAGTGGGGGGGACAGCGGACCGTCTGGGGCCAACGTCCTGACTTTC. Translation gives CASSGGDSGPSGANVLTF.

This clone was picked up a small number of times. The CDR3 spells CASSYVRGWSTEAFF. In nucleotides, the CDR3 is TGTGCCAGCAGTTACGTCCGCGGTTGGAGCACTGAAGCTTTCTTT. J is TRBJ1-1 and V is TRBV6-5; no reliable D call. V was pared by 2 bases and J by 4 bases, with 14 bases between. Germline V gene sequence: CDR1 MNHEY, CDR2 SVGAGI. This CDR3 is built from 15 residues.

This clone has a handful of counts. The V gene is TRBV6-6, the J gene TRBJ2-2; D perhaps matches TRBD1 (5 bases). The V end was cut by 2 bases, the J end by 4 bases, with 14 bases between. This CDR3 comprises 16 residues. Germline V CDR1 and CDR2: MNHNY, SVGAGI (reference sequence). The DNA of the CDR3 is TGTGCCAGCAGTTACCCAGGGCGAGATTTCACCGGGGAGCTGTTTTTT. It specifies CASSYPGRDFTGELFF.

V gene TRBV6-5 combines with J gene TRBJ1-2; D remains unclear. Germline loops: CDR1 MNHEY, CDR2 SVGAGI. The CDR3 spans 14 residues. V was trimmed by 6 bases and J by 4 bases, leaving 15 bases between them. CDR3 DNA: TGTGCCAGCAGGTCACTTACAGATCGCTATGGCTACACCTTC. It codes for CASRSLTDRYGYTF.

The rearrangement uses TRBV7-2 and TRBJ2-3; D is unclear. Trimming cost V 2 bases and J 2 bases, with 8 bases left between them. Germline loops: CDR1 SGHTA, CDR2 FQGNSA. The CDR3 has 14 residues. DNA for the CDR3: TGTGCCAGCAGCTTATACAGCACCACAGATACGCAGTATTTT. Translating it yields CASSLYSTTDTQYF. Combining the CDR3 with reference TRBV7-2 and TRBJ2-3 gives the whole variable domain GAGVSQSPSNKVTEKGKDVELRCDPISGHTALYWYRQSLGQGLEFLIYFQGNSAPDKSGLPSDRFSAERTGGSVSTLTIQRTQQEDSAVYLCASSLYSTTDTQYFGPGTRLTVL.

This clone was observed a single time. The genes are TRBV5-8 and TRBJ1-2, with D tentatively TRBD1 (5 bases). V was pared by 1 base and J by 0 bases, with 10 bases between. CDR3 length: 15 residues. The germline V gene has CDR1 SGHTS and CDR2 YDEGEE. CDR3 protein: CASSLRGGANYGYTF. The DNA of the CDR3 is TGTGCCAGCAGCTTGCGTGGAGGGGCTAACTATGGCTACACCTTC. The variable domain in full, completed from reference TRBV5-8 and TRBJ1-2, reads EAGVTQSPTHLIKTRGQQATLRCSPISGHTSVYWYQQALGLGLQFLLWYDEGEERNRGNFPPRFSGRQFPNYSSELNVNALELEDSALYLCASSLRGGANYGYTFGSGTRLTVV.

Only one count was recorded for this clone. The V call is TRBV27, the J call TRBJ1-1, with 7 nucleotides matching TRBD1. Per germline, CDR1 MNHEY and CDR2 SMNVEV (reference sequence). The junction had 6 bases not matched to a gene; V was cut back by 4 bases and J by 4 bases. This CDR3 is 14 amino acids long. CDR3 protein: CASSSPGTVTEAFF. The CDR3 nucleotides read TGTGCCAGCAGTTCACCCGGGACAGTCACTGAAGCTTTCTTT.

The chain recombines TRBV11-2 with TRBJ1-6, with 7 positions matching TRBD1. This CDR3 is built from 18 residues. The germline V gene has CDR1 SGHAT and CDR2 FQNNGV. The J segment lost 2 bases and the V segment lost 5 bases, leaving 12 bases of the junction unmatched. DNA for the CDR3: TGTGCCAGCAGCGCAAGATCGACCGGGACAGCCTATAATTCACCCCTCCACTTT. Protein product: CASSARSTGTAYNSPLHF.

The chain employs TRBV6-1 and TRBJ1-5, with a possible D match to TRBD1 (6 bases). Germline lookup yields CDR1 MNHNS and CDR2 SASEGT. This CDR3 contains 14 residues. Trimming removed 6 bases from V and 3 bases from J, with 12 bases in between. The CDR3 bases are TGTGCCAGCAGCCGGGACACCCTCAATCAGCCCCAGCATTTT. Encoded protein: CASSRDTLNQPQHF.

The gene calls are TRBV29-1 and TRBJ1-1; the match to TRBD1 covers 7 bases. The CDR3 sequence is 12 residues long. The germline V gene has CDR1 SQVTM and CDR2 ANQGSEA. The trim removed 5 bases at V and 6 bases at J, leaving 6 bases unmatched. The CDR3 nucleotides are TGCAGCGTTAACCCAGGGGGACCTGAAGCTTTCTTT. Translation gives CSVNPGGPEAFF. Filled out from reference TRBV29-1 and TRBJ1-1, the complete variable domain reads SAVISQKPSRDICQRGTSLTIQCQVDSQVTMMFWYRQQPGQSLTLIATANQGSEATYESGFVIDKFPISRPNLTFSTLTVSNMSPEDSSIYLCSVNPGGPEAFFGQGTRLTVV.

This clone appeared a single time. The CDR3 reads CASTGGAYNEQFF. Here the CDR3 DNA reads TGTGCCAGTACAGGGGGCGCCTACAATGAGCAGTTCTTC. The chain links TRBV2 to TRBJ2-1; TRBD1 matches at 9 bases. The CDR3 spans 13 residues. Trimming took 9 bases from V and 2 from J; bases not matched to a gene: 2. Per germline, CDR1 SNHLY and CDR2 FYNNEI.

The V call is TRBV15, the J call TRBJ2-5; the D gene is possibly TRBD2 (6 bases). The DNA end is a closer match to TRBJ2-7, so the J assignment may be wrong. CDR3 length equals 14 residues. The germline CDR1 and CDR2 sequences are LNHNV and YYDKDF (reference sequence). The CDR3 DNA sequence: TGTGCCACCAGCAGCCTGACTAGTCCCTACGAGCAGTACTTC. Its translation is CATSSLTSPYEQYF.

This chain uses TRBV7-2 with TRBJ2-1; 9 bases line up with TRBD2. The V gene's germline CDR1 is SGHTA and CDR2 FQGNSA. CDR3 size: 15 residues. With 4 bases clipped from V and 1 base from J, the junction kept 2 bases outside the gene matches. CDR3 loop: CASSYSGGSYNEQFF. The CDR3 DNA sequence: TGTGCCAGCAGCTACAGCGGGGGGTCCTACAATGAGCAGTTCTTC.